Sequencing of this TCR beta chain was carried out in a study of T cell responses to AZD1222 COVID-19 vaccine. Notes on the study in general: The study reported that nearly half of spike-specific TCRs target unmutated variant regions. The repertoires were collected only after the peak T cell response. Spike as a whole was targeted by vaccine-associated CD4 TCRs, dominant at 160-218 and 743-854. Donors were largely white British and mainly female; clonal diversity was possibly underestimated.

The data were produced by immunoSEQ multiplex PCR, yet TCRdb's version contains in-frame clones alone and is incomplete. Seen here are tens of thousands of clones, 80% observed once, and the top ten hold around 5%. The CDR3 has 16 amino acids. CDR1 is MNHEY, CDR2 SVGAGI, per germline. Trimming cost V 0 bases and J 0 bases; bases outside gene matches: 1. Details on this clone: Its antigen is still unknown.

This sequence joins TRBV6-5 and TRBJ2-3; 9 bases align to TRBD2. The sequencing here drew on peripheral blood, taken 28 days after the second AZD1222 dose. This receptor was taken from an adult who received the AZD1222 COVID-19 vaccine. CDR3: CASSYSSGRSTDTQYF. The CDR3, as DNA: TGTGCCAGCAGTTACTCCAGCGGGAGGAGCACAGATACGCAGTATTTT.